A single sample is the source of the 24 T cell receptor beta chains below, sequenced in a study of T cells in Graves' hyperthyroidism and ophthalmopathy. The TCR beta CDR3 regions underwent amplification using RNA transcripts as the source. Primed by the HTBI set, a first-round RT-PCR was run on the TCR CDR3. A single record per CDR3 protein comes from TCRdb applying MiXCR to the multiplex PCR reads. The sample has more than 500,000 distinct CDR3 sequences; approximately 44% are singletons. Sequencing was performed on peripheral blood or thyroid tissue (not recorded which). These receptors were taken from an adult woman with Graves' disease, either hyperthyroidism or ophthalmopathy (not recorded which).

Notes on this clonotype: At one end the junction does not follow the germline gene, possibly because of a read error. The chain uses TRBV11-2 and TRBJ1-2; TRBD1 might be the D (5 bases). The germline CDR1 and CDR2 sequences are SGHAT and FQNNGV. This CDR3 region has 13 residues. CDR3 in amino acids: CASSLPTPGTSKF. The CDR3 DNA reads TGTGCCAGCAGCCTCCCCACGCCCGGGACGTCCAAATTC. Full variable domain (missing parts from reference TRBV11-2 and TRBJ1-2): EAGVAQSPRYKIIEKRQSVAFWCNPISGHATLYWYQQILGQGPKLLIQFQNNGVVDDSQLPKDRFSAERLKGVDSTLKIQPAKLEDSAVYLCASSLPTPGTSKFGSGTRLTVV.

This clonotype has only a few counts. The junction and the germline gene differ at one end; a read error may be behind it. The genes are TRBV29-1 and TRBJ2-5; D gene uncertain. Looked up from germline, CDR1 is SQVTM and CDR2 is ANQGSEA. The CDR3 is 11 amino acids. The chain's CDR3 is CSVEGSGTQYF. CDR3 nucleotides: TGCAGCGTGGAAGGATCAGGGACCCAGTACTTC.

The table lists this clonotype with a count of one. The V and J genes are TRBV30 and TRBJ2-7; D might be TRBD1 or TRBD2, each matching 5 bases. The CDR3 is 15 residues long. Trimming shortened V by 0 bases and J by 2 bases, and 14 bases separated the two germline ends. Germline V gene lookup returns CDR1 GTSNPN and CDR2 SVGIG (reference sequence). The CDR3 DNA reads as TGTGCCTGGAGTGTAATCGGGACGGGCCCCTACGAGCAGTACTTC. This sequence encodes CAWSVIGTGPYEQYF.

This clonotype was observed at least ten times. As DNA, the CDR3 is TGTGCCAGCAGCCTTCTCAATGAAAAACTGTTTTTT. Protein sequence: CASSLLNEKLFF. This chain uses TRBV7-6 with TRBJ1-4; no clear D gene. V shed 5 bases and J shed 5 bases, with 6 bases lying between them. This CDR3 spans 12 amino acids. Germline assignment: CDR1 SGHVS and CDR2 FNYEAQ.

The J gene is TRBJ1-6, the V gene TRBV10-2; D remains ambiguous. This CDR3 spans 14 amino acids. Trimming removed 4 bases from V and 7 bases from J, with 11 bases in between. Germline V gives CDR1 WSHSY, CDR2 SAAADI. CDR3 amino acids: CASSAGGLNSPLHF. CDR3 coding DNA: TGCGCCAGCAGTGCCGGAGGACTCAATTCACCCCTCCACTTT.

This clonotype came up many times. V is TRBV11-2 and J is TRBJ2-7; D is unclear. The V end lost 2 bases, the J end lost 4 bases, and 6 bases lay between the germline ends. The CDR3 extends over 12 amino acids. Germline CDR1 SGHAT, CDR2 FQNNGV. Here the CDR3 reads CASSLQPYEQYF. The CDR3 nucleotides read TGTGCCAGCAGCTTACAGCCTTACGAGCAGTACTTC. The whole variable domain, filled in from reference TRBV11-2 and TRBJ2-7, reads EAGVAQSPRYKIIEKRQSVAFWCNPISGHATLYWYQQILGQGPKLLIQFQNNGVVDDSQLPKDRFSAERLKGVDSTLKIQPAKLEDSAVYLCASSLQPYEQYFGPGTRLTVT.

The genes are TRBV29-1 and TRBJ2-2; 10 nucleotides line up with TRBD2. Trimming removed 6 bases from V and 4 bases from J; junction bases left unmatched: 14. This CDR3 is 17 amino acids long. Germline V CDR1 and CDR2: SQVTM, ANQGSEA. DNA of the CDR3: TGCAGCGTCCAGGGGGCTAGCGGGAGTATCGGCACCGGGGAGCTGTTTTTT. This codes for CSVQGASGSIGTGELFF.

The chain uses TRBV29-1 and TRBJ1-2, with TRBD1 matching over 7 bases. The CDR3 runs 11 residues. V lost 7 bases to trimming and J lost 4 bases; unmatched junction nucleotides: 3. Germline V CDR1 and CDR2: SQVTM, ANQGSEA. This CDR3 is CSAGQSYGYTF. The CDR3, as DNA: TGCAGCGCGGGACAGAGCTATGGCTACACCTTC.

This chain links TRBV7-9 with TRBJ1-1, with D unclear. This CDR3 region has 11 residues. V was cut by 1 base and J by 10 bases, with 7 bases left in between. Germline values: CDR1 SEHNR, CDR2 FQNEAQ (reference sequence). In DNA form, the CDR3 reads TGTGCCAGCAGCTTAGGATCAGGAGCTTTCTTT. Translating gives CASSLGSGAFF.

V gene TRBV7-2 combines with J gene TRBJ1-1, with TRBD1 matching over 8 bases. The CDR3 sequence is 14 residues long. CDR1 is SGHTA, CDR2 FQGNSA, per germline. Trimming took 7 bases from V and 8 from J; bases not matched to a gene: 12. The DNA for the CDR3 is TGTGCCAGCAACCCCGGCGGACAGGGTGAGGAAGCTTTCTTT. This encodes CASNPGGQGEEAFF.

The chain couples TRBV20-1 to TRBJ2-5; the D is unclear. V shed 0 bases and J shed 5 bases, with 10 bases lying between them. The CDR3 totals 13 residues. Germline assignment: CDR1 DFQATT and CDR2 SNEGSKA (reference sequence). This CDR3 is CSARDLMGETQYF. The CDR3 DNA reads TGCAGTGCTAGAGACCTAATGGGGGAGACCCAGTACTTC.

V gene TRBV20-1 combines with J gene TRBJ2-7, with 11 bases aligning to TRBD1. CDR3 length: 16 amino acids. The V gene's germline CDR1 is DFQATT and CDR2 SNEGSKA (reference sequence). The ends lost 4 bases at V and 2 bases at J; junction bases unmatched: 10. CDR3 protein: CSANIPGQGVTYEQYF. The CDR3 region has the DNA TGCAGTGCTAATATCCCGGGACAGGGGGTAACCTACGAGCAGTACTTC.

J is TRBJ1-6 and V is TRBV15; 8 positions match TRBD1. V gave up 4 bases and J gave up 13 bases; unmatched junction bases: 12. The CDR3 spans 15 residues. Germline V lookup: CDR1 LNHNV, CDR2 YYDKDF (reference sequence). The CDR3 region has the DNA TGTGCCACCAGCATCGACAGGGGCCCATTAGCCCCCCTCCACTTT. It encodes CATSIDRGPLAPLHF.

The J gene is TRBJ1-2, the V gene TRBV29-1; D uncertain. The germline gives CDR1 SQVTM, CDR2 ANQGSEA. With 6 bases removed from V and 1 base from J, the gap between germline ends came to 15 bases. The length of the CDR3 is 14 residues. CDR3 sequence: CSVLLPAVNYGYTF. CDR3 coding DNA: TGCAGCGTCCTTCTGCCGGCCGTTAACTATGGCTACACCTTC.

To note about this clonotype: The junction departs from germline at one end; a sequencing error may be responsible. The chain carries TRBV5-5 and TRBJ2-3; D possibly uses TRBD1 or TRBD2 (5 bases each). Germline V gives CDR1 SGHKS, CDR2 YYEKEE (reference sequence). The CDR3 has 14 residues. As DNA, the CDR3 is TGCGCCAGCAGACTGACGGGACCCACAGATACGCAGTATTTT. This translates into CASRLTGPTDTQYF. The full variable domain, with the rest looked up from reference TRBV5-5 and TRBJ2-3, is DAGVTQSPTHLIKTRGQQVTLRCSPISGHKSVSWYQQVLGQGPQFIFQYYEKEERGRGNFPDRFSARQFPNYSSELNVNALLLGDSALYLCASRLTGPTDTQYFGPGTRLTVL.

This clonotype was observed at least ten times. This chain links TRBV7-2 with TRBJ2-7; a possible D gene is TRBD2 (6 bases). Germline assignment: CDR1 SGHTA and CDR2 FQGNSA. V lost 8 bases to trimming and J lost 0 bases, with 11 bases between them. The CDR3 covers 13 residues. This CDR3 reads CASGRQSSYEQYF. CDR3 in DNA: TGTGCCAGCGGGAGGCAGAGCTCCTACGAGCAGTACTTC.

Turning to this clonotype: This likely comes from a read error, as the CDR3 has no conserved phenylalanine or tryptophan at its end. The V and J genes are TRBV28 and TRBJ1-6; the D gene is possibly TRBD1 (5 bases). In germline, CDR1 is MDHEN, CDR2 SYDVKM. The CDR3 spans 12 residues. Trimming took off 6 bases at V and 6 bases at J, with 6 bases between the two ends. DNA of the CDR3: TGTGCCAGCAGGGGGCTTAATTCACCCCTCCACCTT. It specifies CASRGLNSPLHL.

At least ten counts were recorded for this clonotype. The chain uses TRBV3-1 and TRBJ2-5, with TRBD1 as a possible D gene (6 bases). This CDR3 is built from 15 residues. Between the trimmed V and J ends, which lost 3 bases and 5 bases, there was a span of 16 bases. Looked up from germline, CDR1 is LGHDT and CDR2 is YNNKEL (reference sequence). CDR3 nucleotide sequence: TGTGCCAGCAGCCACAACTACAGGGCGGAGGAGACCCAGTACTTC. This sequence encodes CASSHNYRAEETQYF.

As regards this clonotype: One junction end disagrees with the germline gene, perhaps due to a read error. This chain links TRBV7-2 with TRBJ2-5, with D possibly TRBD1 on 6 matching bases. The V gene's germline CDR1 is SGHTA and CDR2 FQGNSA. This CDR3 has 14 amino acids. The CDR3 DNA reads TGTGCCAGCAGCTTAGTAAACAGGGAAGAGGCCCAGTACTTC. It codes for CASSLVNREEAQYF.

In the case of this clonotype: A read error may be the cause here, since a much bigger clone is one base away. The J gene is TRBJ2-5, the V gene TRBV2, with 8 bases that match TRBD1. The CDR3 contains 14 residues. Trimming took 6 bases from V and 2 from J; bases not matched to a gene: 5. Germline loops: CDR1 SNHLY, CDR2 FYNNEI. The chain's CDR3 is CASRERTGQETQYF. In nucleotides, the CDR3 is TGTGCCAGCAGGGAAAGGACAGGGCAAGAGACCCAGTACTTC.

The sample holds a few counts of this clonotype. This rearrangement joins TRBV13 to TRBJ1-4; no clear D. The CDR3 has 14 amino acids. Trimming shortened V by 3 bases and J by 7 bases, and 12 bases separated the two germline ends. CDR1 and CDR2 from the germline V gene are PRHDT and FYEKMQ (reference sequence). The DNA for the CDR3 is TGTGCCAGCAGCTTGGTGGGCGCGGGTGAAAAACTGTTTTTT. It encodes CASSLVGAGEKLFF.

A few counts support this clonotype. The chain links TRBV10-3 to TRBJ1-4, with 9 nucleotides matching TRBD1. The CDR3 consists of 16 residues. The germline V gene encodes CDR1 ENHRY and CDR2 SYGVKD. Trimming took 3 bases from V and 7 from J; bases not matched to a gene: 9. CDR3 in DNA: TGTGCCATCAGTGAAAGAGAGGGGACAGGGCCTGAAAAACTGTTTTTT. Translating gives CAISEREGTGPEKLFF.

This clonotype has a count of ten or more. The chain carries TRBV11-2 and TRBJ2-2, with TRBD2 identical over 7 bases. J was trimmed by 5 bases and V by 1 base; bases with no gene match: 10. Germline V gene lookup returns CDR1 SGHAT and CDR2 FQNNGV. This CDR3 comprises 17 residues. The CDR3 reads CASSLGGAREMTGELFF. The CDR3 DNA is TGTGCCAGCAGCTTAGGTGGGGCGCGGGAGATGACCGGGGAGCTGTTTTTT.

This clonotype has ten or more counts. The chain carries TRBV11-2 and TRBJ2-2; D perhaps matches TRBD1 (6 bases). The closer fit of TRBJ1-4 to the DNA end suggests the J call may be wrong. The CDR3 extends over 13 amino acids. The germline V gene encodes CDR1 SGHAT and CDR2 FQNNGV. The CDR3 DNA is TGTGCCAGCAGCTTAGATGTGGGGGCAAAACTGTTTTTT. As protein: CASSLDVGAKLFF.